These 20 T cell receptor beta chains share one sample of origin, sequenced in a study of T cell responses to AZD1222 COVID-19 vaccine. Here immunoSEQ multiplex PCR was the method, and the copy in TCRdb shows in-frame clones only, minus some. The top ten clones hold 9.5% to 13% of a sample with around 70,000 clones, around 83% of them seen once. The material was peripheral blood, obtained on day 0 of AZD1222 vaccination. Source of these receptors: an adult in good health.

At least ten counts were recorded for this clone. The chain recombines TRBV3-1 (or the pseudogene TRBV3-2) with TRBJ1-5, with unresolved D. This CDR3 is 14 amino acids long. Trimming took off 2 bases at V and 0 bases at J, with 5 bases between the two ends. Per germline, CDR1 LGHDT and CDR2 YNNKEL (reference sequence). CDR3 sequence (DNA): TGTGCCAGCAGCCAATTTGGTAGCAATCAGCCCCAGCATTTT. It encodes CASSQFGSNQPQHF.

This clone was observed a handful of times. The V call is TRBV5-1, the J call TRBJ1-3; 8 nucleotides line up with TRBD1. V gave up 2 bases and J gave up 0 bases; unmatched junction bases: 7. The CDR3 consists of 17 residues. Per the germline V gene, CDR1 is SGHRS and CDR2 is YFSETQ. CDR3 coding DNA: TGCGCCAGCAGCTTCGGACAGGGTGCGCTCTCTGGAAACACCATATATTTT. It specifies CASSFGQGALSGNTIYF.

V gene TRBV9 combines with J gene TRBJ2-7; 12 nucleotides agree with TRBD2. Germline loops: CDR1 SGDLS, CDR2 YYNGEE. The trim removed 4 bases at V and 2 bases at J, leaving 4 bases unmatched. CDR3 size: 15 residues. The CDR3 nucleotides are TGTGCCAGCAGCCCAGGACTAGCGGGGACCTACGAGCAGTACTTC. Protein: CASSPGLAGTYEQYF.

The chain links TRBV5-5 to TRBJ2-5; 8 positions agree with TRBD2. Germline V gives CDR1 SGHKS, CDR2 YYEKEE (reference sequence). The CDR3 covers 15 residues. Germline trimming cut 2 bases from V and 1 base from J; bases unmatched to any gene: 4. In DNA form, the CDR3 reads TGTGCCAGCAGCTTTCAAGCGGGGGCCCAAGAGACCCAGTACTTC. It translates to CASSFQAGAQETQYF. The whole variable domain, filled in from reference TRBV5-5 and TRBJ2-5, reads DAGVTQSPTHLIKTRGQQVTLRCSPISGHKSVSWYQQVLGQGPQFIFQYYEKEERGRGNFPDRFSARQFPNYSSELNVNALLLGDSALYLCASSFQAGAQETQYFGPGTRLLVL.

The chain recombines TRBV28 with TRBJ2-7; D unresolved. Trimming took 6 bases from V and 0 from J, leaving 6 bases between them. The CDR3 runs to 12 residues. Germline V gene data show CDR1 as MDHEN and CDR2 as SYDVKM. As DNA, the CDR3 is TGTGCCAGCAGCCGCGGCTCCTACGAGCAGTACTTC. It encodes CASSRGSYEQYF.

The CDR3 DNA sequence: TGTGCCAGCAGCTTAGGGGGAGGTCAGCCCCAGCATTTT. The encoded protein is CASSLGGGQPQHF. This chain connects TRBV7-6 to TRBJ1-5; D ambiguous. This CDR3 contains 13 residues. Trimming pared 1 base from V and 6 bases from J, leaving 7 bases between. CDR1 SGHVS and CDR2 FNYEAQ come from the germline V gene.

V usage is TRBV19 and J usage is TRBJ1-2, with TRBD1 as a possible D gene (6 bases). This CDR3 is 15 amino acids long. CDR1 and CDR2 (germline): LNHDA, SQIVND (reference sequence). Trimming pared 3 bases from V and 3 bases from J, leaving 14 bases between. The CDR3 DNA reads as TGTGCCAGTAGTATTCCGAGGAGGGGGGACTATGGCTACACCTTC. Its translation is CASSIPRRGDYGYTF. The whole variable domain, remainder taken from reference TRBV19 and TRBJ1-2, is DGGITQSPKYLFRKEGQNVTLSCEQNLNHDAMYWYRQDPGQGLRLIYYSQIVNDFQKGDIAEGYSVSREKKESFPLTVTSAQKNPTAFYLCASSIPRRGDYGYTFGSGTRLTVV.

This rearrangement joins TRBV3-1 (or the pseudogene TRBV3-2) to TRBJ2-7; D not certain. CDR3 length: 14 residues. Trimming stripped 0 bases from V and 6 bases from J, with 12 bases between. The V gene's germline CDR1 is LGHDT and CDR2 YNNKEL (reference sequence). CDR3 loop: CASSQDWARIEQYF. DNA for the CDR3: TGTGCCAGCAGCCAAGATTGGGCCAGGATCGAGCAGTACTTC.

This clone has a handful of counts. V and J are TRBV24-1 and TRBJ2-1, with D possibly matching TRBD2 (5 bases). CDR3 length: 12 residues. V dropped 3 bases and J dropped 8 bases, with 7 bases sitting between them. Germline assignment: CDR1 KGHDR and CDR2 SFDVKD. This chain's CDR3 is CATSDLADEQFF. CDR3 DNA: TGTGCCACCAGTGATCTAGCCGATGAGCAGTTCTTC.

The chain combines TRBV3-1 (or the pseudogene TRBV3-2) with TRBJ2-3; TRBD2 might be the D (5 bases). In germline, CDR1 is LGHDT, CDR2 YNNKEL (reference sequence). The CDR3 loop spans 14 amino acids. Trimming stripped 0 bases from V and 5 bases from J, with 9 bases between. The CDR3 DNA reads TGTGCCAGCAGCCAAGACCCGGGGAAAGATACGCAGTATTTT. It codes for CASSQDPGKDTQYF.

CDR3 region: CASSDRGGYGYTF. The CDR3 coding sequence is TGCGCCAGCAGTGACAGGGGAGGTTATGGCTACACCTTC. The rearrangement uses TRBV10-2 and TRBJ1-2, with D maybe TRBD1 (6 bases). Germline V gene lookup returns CDR1 WSHSY and CDR2 SAAADI. The V end was cut by 3 bases, the J end by 5 bases, with 10 bases between. This CDR3 has 13 amino acids.

This sequence joins TRBV19 and TRBJ1-6; D is ambiguous. CDR1 LNHDA and CDR2 SQIVND come from the germline V gene (reference sequence). Trimming left V 5 bases short and J 0 bases short, with 14 bases between. This CDR3 comprises 17 residues. Here the CDR3 DNA reads TGTGCCAGTAGTGAGGTTAGTGGGAGCTCCTATAATTCACCCCTCCACTTT. Protein sequence: CASSEVSGSSYNSPLHF.

V is TRBV7-8 and J is TRBJ2-3, with 9 positions matching TRBD1. J was trimmed by 7 bases and V by 5 bases; bases with no gene match: 7. CDR3 length equals 14 residues. In germline, CDR1 is SGHVS, CDR2 FQNEAQ. CDR3: CASSRDREINTQYF. The CDR3 DNA is TGTGCCAGCAGCCGGGACAGGGAAATAAATACGCAGTATTTT. The whole variable domain, filled in from reference TRBV7-8 and TRBJ2-3, reads GAGVSQSPRYKVAKRGQDVALRCDPISGHVSLFWYQQALGQGPEFLTYFQNEAQLDKSGLPSDRFFAERPEGSVSTLKIQRTQQEDSAVYLCASSRDREINTQYFGPGTRLTVL.

The CDR3 loop is CASSPTDRASPLHF. CDR3 DNA: TGTGCCAGCTCGCCCACGGACAGGGCTTCACCCCTCCACTTT. V usage is TRBV18 and J usage is TRBJ1-6; 8 bases line up with TRBD1. V lost 6 bases, J lost 9 bases, and 7 bases stayed unmatched. The CDR3 covers 14 residues. Per the germline V gene, CDR1 is KGHSH and CDR2 is LQKENI.

J is TRBJ1-1 and V is TRBV2; the D is unclear. Germline values: CDR1 SNHLY, CDR2 FYNNEI. V shed 6 bases and J shed 0 bases, with 8 bases lying between them. There are 13 residues in the CDR3. The DNA for the CDR3 is TGTGCCAGCAGACGCACAGTGAACACTGAAGCTTTCTTT. It codes for CASRRTVNTEAFF.

The CDR3 spells CASSHEGISNQPQHF. DNA for the CDR3: TGTGCCAGCTCCCACGAGGGCATCAGCAATCAGCCCCAGCATTTT. The chain is built from TRBV18 and TRBJ1-5; the D is unclear. The germline gives CDR1 KGHSH, CDR2 LQKENI. This CDR3 has 15 amino acids. Trimming pared 6 bases from V and 1 base from J, leaving 13 bases between.

The count of this clone is one. This chain connects TRBV27 to TRBJ2-3, with 10 positions matching TRBD2. Trimming removed 5 bases from V and 15 bases from J; junction bases left unmatched: 11. This CDR3 spans 13 amino acids. Germline V lookup: CDR1 MNHEY, CDR2 SMNVEV (reference sequence). CDR3 protein: CASSARPSGGPYF. DNA of the CDR3: TGTGCCAGCAGTGCCCGACCTAGCGGGGGACCATATTTT.

The rearrangement links TRBV7-2 to TRBJ1-4; possible D gene TRBD1, 5 bases. Trimming removed 5 bases from V and 7 bases from J, with 11 bases in between. The CDR3 runs to 13 residues. Germline loops: CDR1 SGHTA, CDR2 FQGNSA. CDR3 residues: CASSQGASEKLFF. The CDR3 DNA follows: TGTGCCAGCAGCCAAGGGGCTTCTGAAAAACTGTTTTTT.

By sample share, this clone is medium-sized. The identical CDR3 is also encoded by other nucleotide sequences in the sample. CDR3 nucleotides: TGTGCCAGCAAGTCGTCCGGCACAGATACGCAGTATTTT. It is translated as CASKSSGTDTQYF. V gene TRBV6-5 combines with J gene TRBJ2-3; D ambiguous. V dropped 7 bases and J dropped 1 base, with 9 bases sitting between them. The length of the CDR3 is 13 residues. The germline V gene has CDR1 MNHEY and CDR2 SVGAGI.

This chain joins TRBV5-6 and TRBJ2-7, with a possible D match to TRBD1 (6 bases). The germline gives CDR1 SGHDT, CDR2 YYEEEE. The CDR3 consists of 14 residues. The germline V and J ends were trimmed by 4 bases and 5 bases, with 16 bases remaining between them. As DNA, the CDR3 is TGTGCCAGCAGCACCATAACAGGGTCGGACGAGCAGTACTTC. Its protein is CASSTITGSDEQYF.